Listed below are T cell receptor beta chains from one sample, sequenced in a study of neoadjuvant anti-PD-1 for oral cavity cancer. Assay: immunoSEQ multiplex PCR; the TCRdb copy retains only in-frame clones and omits some. This table has roughly 4,900 clones, 58% appearing once. The sample was tumor tissue, taken before nivolumab (anti-PD-1) treatment. The receptors were sampled from a person aged 35 to 85 with oral cavity squamous cell carcinoma. Both conserved end residues are part of each CDR3. The order of the fields is J gene, clone size, D gene, V gene, CDR3 protein, CDR3 DNA. A D gene is named only where the DNA matches it firmly. Only part of the rows carry a size: once, few, many, or a class if the clone is expanded.

J: TRBJ2-1; size: .; D: .; V: TRBV7-2; CDR3: CASSPFRTKDNEQFF; DNA: TGTGCCAGCAGCCCGTTTCGGACCAAGGACAATGAGCAGTTCTTC
J: TRBJ2-5; size: .; D: .; V: TRBV29-1; CDR3: CSVGLNYYGQKQETQYF; DNA: TGCAGCGTTGGGCTAAACTACTATGGACAGAAGCAAGAGACCCAGTACTTC
J: TRBJ2-7; size: few; D: .; V: TRBV6-5; CDR3: CASSYSFGSYEQYF; DNA: TGTGCCAGCAGTTACTCGTTCGGTTCCTACGAGCAGTACTTC
J: TRBJ2-1; size: .; D: .; V: TRBV6-5; CDR3: CASSYLQGRSYNEQFF; DNA: TGTGCCAGCAGTTACTTACAGGGTCGGTCCTACAATGAGCAGTTCTTC
J: TRBJ1-1; size: .; D: .; V: TRBV6-6; CDR3: CASSAQGFDTEAFF; DNA: TGTGCCAGCAGTGCACAGGGATTCGACACTGAAGCTTTCTTT
J: TRBJ2-7; size: .; D: .; V: TRBV10-3; CDR3: CAIRETAPGEQYF; DNA: TGTGCCATCAGAGAGACAGCCCCGGGGGAGCAGTACTTC
J: TRBJ2-3; size: .; D: .; V: TRBV30; CDR3: CAWSDLAQGTATQYF; DNA: TGTGCCTGGAGTGATCTGGCCCAAGGCACAGCTACGCAGTATTTT
J: TRBJ2-7; size: .; D: TRBD2; V: TRBV4-2; CDR3: CASSQASNSGADEQYF; DNA: TGTGCCAGCAGCCAAGCTAGTAACAGCGGGGCTGACGAGCAGTACTTC
J: TRBJ2-7; size: few; D: .; V: TRBV21-1; CDR3: CASSKETGQGSSYEQYF; DNA: TGTGCCAGCAGCAAAGAGACGGGACAGGGCAGCTCCTACGAGCAGTACTTC
J: TRBJ1-5; size: .; D: .; V: TRBV6-1; CDR3: CASNSYSNQPQHF; DNA: TGTGCCAGCAATAGCTATAGCAATCAGCCCCAGCATTTT
J: TRBJ1-6; size: few; D: .; V: TRBV7-8; CDR3: CASSLARDSPLHF; DNA: TGTGCCAGCAGCTTAGCAAGGGATTCACCCCTCCACTTT
J: TRBJ2-5; size: .; D: TRBD2; V: TRBV7-2; CDR3: CASSTRTSGGVETQYF; DNA: TGTGCCAGCAGCACCCGGACTAGCGGGGGGGTGGAGACCCAGTACTTC
J: TRBJ1-5; size: once; D: .; V: TRBV18; CDR3: CASSLGGDQPQHF; DNA: TGTGCCAGCTCACTTGGGGGTGATCAGCCCCAGCATTTT
J: TRBJ2-5; size: .; D: .; V: TRBV5-6; CDR3: CASSRSGAKETQYF; DNA: TGTGCCAGCAGCAGGTCGGGAGCAAAAGAGACCCAGTACTTC
J: TRBJ1-5; size: few; D: .; V: TRBV2; CDR3: CASRDHGNQPQHF; DNA: TGTGCCAGCAGGGATCATGGCAATCAGCCCCAGCATTTT
J: TRBJ2-7; size: once; D: TRBD1; V: TRBV18; CDR3: CASSRTPDRAYEQYF; DNA: TGTGCCAGCTCACGAACACCGGACAGGGCCTACGAGCAGTACTTC
J: TRBJ1-2; size: .; D: .; V: TRBV29-1; CDR3: CSVVAGDGYTF; DNA: TGCAGCGTTGTTGCAGGGGATGGCTACACCTTC
J: TRBJ1-1; size: .; D: .; V: TRBV7-3; CDR3: CASSPSGVGGSTEAFF; DNA: TGTGCCAGCAGCCCCAGCGGGGTGGGGGGTAGCACTGAAGCTTTCTTT
J: TRBJ1-2; size: .; D: .; V: TRBV28; CDR3: CASSLYGGTGSRAFF; DNA: TGTGCCAGCAGTTTGTATGGGGGCACCGGGTCCCGGGCCTTCTTC
J: TRBJ1-5; size: few; D: .; V: TRBV5-1; CDR3: CASSWGSGVNQPQHF; DNA: TGCGCCAGCAGCTGGGGGTCAGGGGTCAATCAGCCCCAGCATTTT
J: TRBJ1-2; size: .; D: .; V: TRBV5-1; CDR3: CASSLVLGYYGYTF; DNA: TGCGCCAGCAGCTTGGTTTTGGGTTATTATGGCTACACCTTC
J: TRBJ1-5; size: .; D: .; V: TRBV2; CDR3: CASSSEDSNQPQHF; DNA: TGTGCCAGCAGCTCGGAGGATAGCAATCAGCCCCAGCATTTT
J: TRBJ1-1; size: .; D: TRBD1; V: TRBV27; CDR3: CASSLTGGTGTEAFF; DNA: TGTGCCAGCAGTTTAACAGGGGGCACAGGGACTGAAGCTTTCTTT
J: TRBJ1-1; size: .; D: .; V: TRBV5-1; CDR3: CASSQGQNTEAFF; DNA: TGCGCCAGCAGCCAAGGACAGAACACTGAAGCTTTCTTT
J: TRBJ1-1; size: few; D: .; V: TRBV27; CDR3: CASSLRQAARTEAFF; DNA: TGTGCCAGCAGTCTCCGACAGGCGGCCCGCACTGAAGCTTTCTTT
J: TRBJ1-1; size: once; D: TRBD1; V: TRBV11-2; CDR3: CASSPRQGAVTEAFF; DNA: TGTGCCAGCAGCCCCCGACAGGGGGCAGTCACTGAAGCTTTCTTT
J: TRBJ2-1; size: few; D: TRBD2; V: TRBV10-3; CDR3: CAISSGSGRVSYNEQFF; DNA: TGTGCCATCAGTAGTGGTAGCGGGAGAGTCTCCTACAATGAGCAGTTCTTC
J: TRBJ2-1; size: once; D: TRBD2; V: TRBV13; CDR3: CASSPRTSGGHNEQFF; DNA: TGTGCCAGCAGCCCAAGGACTAGCGGGGGACACAATGAGCAGTTCTTC
J: TRBJ1-5; size: .; D: .; V: TRBV6-1; CDR3: CASNRFDQPQHF; DNA: TGTGCCAGCAACCGATTTGATCAGCCCCAGCATTTT
J: TRBJ1-1; size: .; D: .; V: TRBV27; CDR3: CASSSAGYTEAFF; DNA: TGTGCCAGCAGTTCGGCGGGGTACACTGAAGCTTTCTTT
J: TRBJ1-1; size: few; D: .; V: TRBV5-1; CDR3: CASSGNTEAFF; DNA: TGCGCCAGCAGCGGAAACACTGAAGCTTTCTTT
J: TRBJ2-1; size: .; D: .; V: TRBV7-3; CDR3: CASSPTGSKEQFF; DNA: TGTGCCAGCAGTCCCACAGGGTCCAAGGAGCAGTTCTTC
J: TRBJ1-1; size: .; D: .; V: TRBV2; CDR3: CASSGQTGNTEAFF; DNA: TGTGCCAGCAGTGGCCAGACAGGGAACACTGAAGCTTTCTTT
J: TRBJ1-5; size: few; D: .; V: TRBV6-1; CDR3: CASGHEGNQPQHF; DNA: TGTGCCAGCGGACACGAGGGCAATCAGCCCCAGCATTTT
J: TRBJ2-2; size: few; D: .; V: TRBV2; CDR3: CASRGAGELFF; DNA: TGTGCCAGCAGGGGGGCCGGGGAGCTGTTTTTT
J: TRBJ2-3; size: .; D: TRBD1; V: TRBV6-5; CDR3: CASSYGQGTDTQYF; DNA: TGTGCCAGCAGTTACGGACAGGGCACAGATACGCAGTATTTT
J: TRBJ1-1; size: .; D: TRBD1; V: TRBV7-9; CDR3: CAGRRGQGVGAFF; DNA: TGTGCCGGCCGTAGAGGACAGGGAGTAGGAGCTTTCTTT
J: TRBJ1-2; size: few; D: .; V: TRBV5-5; CDR3: CASSLQGTTSPLF; DNA: TGTGCCAGCAGCTTGCAGGGGACCACGTCCCCTCTGTTC
J: TRBJ2-7; size: .; D: .; V: TRBV7-2; CDR3: CASSLEASNYYEQYF; DNA: TGTGCCAGCAGCTTAGAAGCGTCCAACTACTACGAGCAGTACTTC
J: TRBJ2-1; size: .; D: .; V: TRBV7-2; CDR3: CASSSGGALGSGNEQFF; DNA: TGTGCCAGCAGCTCCGGTGGGGCGTTAGGGTCGGGGAATGAGCAGTTCTTC
J: TRBJ1-1; size: once; D: .; V: TRBV27; CDR3: CASFLQGARGEVTEAFF; DNA: TGTGCCAGCTTCCTACAGGGCGCCAGGGGAGAAGTCACTGAAGCTTTCTTT
J: TRBJ1-5; size: .; D: .; V: TRBV4-1; CDR3: CASSQGRPESNQPQHF; DNA: TGCGCCAGCAGCCAAGGTCGACCAGAGAGCAATCAGCCCCAGCATTTT
J: TRBJ1-6; size: .; D: TRBD1; V: TRBV15; CDR3: CATSRDRGQFNSPLHF; DNA: TGTGCCACCAGCAGAGATCGGGGACAGTTTAATTCACCCCTCCACTTT
J: TRBJ2-7; size: .; D: .; V: TRBV9; CDR3: CASSVWSESDYEQYF; DNA: TGTGCCAGCAGCGTATGGAGCGAATCAGACTACGAGCAGTACTTC
J: TRBJ2-5; size: .; D: TRBD1; V: TRBV6-1; CDR3: CASHRTGAGETQYF; DNA: TGTGCCAGTCATAGGACAGGGGCGGGCGAGACCCAGTACTTC
J: TRBJ2-7; size: .; D: TRBD2; V: TRBV7-2; CDR3: CASSLTGLADYEQYF; DNA: TGTGCCAGCAGCTTAACGGGACTAGCGGATTACGAGCAGTACTTC
J: TRBJ1-2; size: .; D: TRBD1; V: TRBV5-6; CDR3: CASSPAGQGPSGYTF; DNA: TGTGCCAGCAGCCCGGCGGGACAGGGTCCAAGTGGCTACACCTTC
J: TRBJ2-1; size: .; D: .; V: TRBV7-9; CDR3: CASSLYLGNEQFF; DNA: TGTGCCAGCAGCCTCTATCTAGGGAATGAGCAGTTCTTC
J: TRBJ2-5; size: few; D: TRBD2; V: TRBV7-9; CDR3: CASSSAAGGPGETQYF; DNA: TGTGCCAGCAGCTCCGCAGCGGGAGGGCCGGGGGAGACCCAGTACTTC
J: TRBJ1-2; size: .; D: .; V: TRBV7-9; CDR3: CASSLSGARNYGYTF; DNA: TGTGCCAGCAGCTTATCAGGGGCCCGGAACTATGGCTACACCTTC
J: TRBJ2-7; size: medium-sized; D: TRBD2; V: TRBV29-1; CDR3: CSVLYLAGDAEQYF; DNA: TGCAGCGTTCTATACCTCGCGGGAGATGCTGAGCAGTACTTC
J: TRBJ2-7; size: .; D: TRBD2; V: TRBV7-9; CDR3: CASSFTGGLSYEQYF; DNA: TGTGCCAGCAGCTTCACGGGAGGGCTCTCCTACGAGCAGTACTTC
J: TRBJ2-7; size: .; D: .; V: TRBV27; CDR3: CASSLGSPRYYEQYF; DNA: TGTGCCAGCAGTTTGGGCAGCCCTAGGTACTACGAGCAGTACTTC
J: TRBJ2-7; size: .; D: .; V: TRBV30; CDR3: CAWSARTLAYEQYF; DNA: TGTGCCTGGAGTGCCCGGACTCTTGCCTACGAGCAGTACTTC
J: TRBJ1-2; size: .; D: TRBD1; V: TRBV29-1; CDR3: CSARPDREPGYTF; DNA: TGCAGCGCTCGCCCGGACAGGGAACCTGGCTACACCTTC
J: TRBJ2-4; size: .; D: TRBD2; V: TRBV4-2; CDR3: CASSQGPESGVKNIQYF; DNA: TGTGCCAGCAGCCAGGGCCCCGAGAGCGGGGTAAAAAACATTCAGTACTTC
J: TRBJ1-5; size: .; D: .; V: TRBV19; CDR3: CASSIELRTAFSNQPQHF; DNA: TGTGCCAGTAGTATAGAGTTACGGACGGCCTTTAGCAATCAGCCCCAGCATTTT
J: TRBJ1-4; size: .; D: .; V: TRBV7-8; CDR3: CASSPEGAHEKLFF; DNA: TGTGCCAGCAGCCCTGAGGGAGCACATGAAAAACTGTTTTTT
J: TRBJ1-2; size: .; D: .; V: TRBV5-8; CDR3: CASSLQIFNYGYTF; DNA: TGTGCCAGCAGCTTGCAAATTTTTAACTATGGCTACACCTTC